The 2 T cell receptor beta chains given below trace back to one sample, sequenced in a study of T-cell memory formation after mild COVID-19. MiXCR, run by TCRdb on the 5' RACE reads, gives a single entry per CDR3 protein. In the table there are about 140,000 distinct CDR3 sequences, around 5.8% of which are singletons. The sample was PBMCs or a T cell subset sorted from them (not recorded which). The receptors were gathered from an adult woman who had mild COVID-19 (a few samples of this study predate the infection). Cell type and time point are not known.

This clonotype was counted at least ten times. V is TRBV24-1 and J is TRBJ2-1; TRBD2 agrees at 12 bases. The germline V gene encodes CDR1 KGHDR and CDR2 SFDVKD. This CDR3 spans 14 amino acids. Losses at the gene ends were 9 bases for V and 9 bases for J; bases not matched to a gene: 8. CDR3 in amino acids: CATGLAGGRGEQFF. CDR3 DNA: TGTGCCACCGGCCTAGCGGGGGGGCGTGGTGAGCAGTTCTTC.

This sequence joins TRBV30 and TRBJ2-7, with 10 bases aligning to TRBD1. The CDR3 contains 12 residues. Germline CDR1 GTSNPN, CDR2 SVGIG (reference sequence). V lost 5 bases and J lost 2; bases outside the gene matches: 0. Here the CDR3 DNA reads TGTGCCTGGGACAGGGGGCCCTACGAGCAGTACTTC. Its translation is CAWDRGPYEQYF.